A single sample gave rise to the 19 T cell receptor beta chains below, sequenced in a study of blood T cell repertoires in COVID-19. Repertoires were generated with immunoSEQ multiplex PCR, while TCRdb's copy carries only in-frame clones and drops some. This sample yields 200,000 to 250,000 clones, of which 82% are seen a single time; 3% to 4.5% belongs to the top ten. The source material was peripheral blood. The receptors were sampled from an elderly woman with acute or convalescent COVID-19.

The CDR3 here is CASSEPSKYNEQFF. The CDR3 region has the DNA TGTGCCAGCAGTGAGCCTAGTAAATACAATGAGCAGTTCTTC. The chain carries TRBV28 and TRBJ2-1; the D is unclear. From germline, CDR1 is MDHEN and CDR2 SYDVKM. V was shortened by 5 bases and J by 4 bases, with 12 bases between the two germline ends. The CDR3 contains 14 residues.

This clone was counted only a few times. The V and J genes are TRBV5-1 and TRBJ1-6; D perhaps matches TRBD1 (5 bases). Trimming removed 0 bases at V and 7 bases at J, with 11 bases between. CDR1 and CDR2 from the germline V gene are SGHRS and YFSETQ. The CDR3 length is 15 residues. CDR3 bases: TGCGCCAGCAGCTTGGAGGTAGGGGCAAATTCACCCCTCCACTTT. As protein: CASSLEVGANSPLHF. Full variable domain (outside the CDR3, taken from reference TRBV5-1 and TRBJ1-6): KAGVTQTPRYLIKTRGQQVTLSCSPISGHRSVSWYQQTPGQGLQFLFEYFSETQRNKGNFPGRFSGRQFSNSRSEMNVSTLELGDSALYLCASSLEVGANSPLHFGNGTRLTVT.

J is TRBJ2-1 and V is TRBV2; no firm D call. Germline V gives CDR1 SNHLY, CDR2 FYNNEI. There are 13 residues in the CDR3. The V end lost 6 bases, the J end lost 4 bases, and 10 bases lay between the germline ends. CDR3 DNA sequence: TGTGCCAGCAGGATAACCAGGTACAATGAGCAGTTCTTC. It is translated as CASRITRYNEQFF. The variable domain in full, completed from reference TRBV2 and TRBJ2-1, reads EPEVTQTPSHQVTQMGQEVILRCVPISNHLYFYWYRQILGQKVEFLVSFYNNEISEKSEIFDDQFSVERPDGSNFTLKIRSTKLEDSAMYFCASRITRYNEQFFGPGTRLTVL.

V is TRBV19 and J is TRBJ1-1; 10 nucleotides agree with TRBD1. The CDR3 runs 15 residues. CDR1 is LNHDA and CDR2 is SQIVND in the germline V gene (reference sequence). Unmatched junction bases numbered 7, after V lost 5 bases and J lost 4 bases. The CDR3 DNA reads TGTGCCAGTAGTCCACGGACAGGGGGACTCACTGAAGCTTTCTTT. As protein: CASSPRTGGLTEAFF.

This clone appeared once. This chain connects TRBV6-5 to TRBJ1-3; 7 positions match TRBD1. The CDR3 is made up of 15 amino acids. Germline V gene lookup returns CDR1 MNHEY and CDR2 SVGAGI. V was clipped by 7 bases and J by 3 bases; unmatched bases: 9. CDR3 protein: CASIETGFSGNTIYF. The CDR3 bases are TGTGCCAGCATAGAGACAGGGTTTAGTGGAAACACCATATATTTT.

The genes are TRBV27 and TRBJ1-2; 10 nucleotides agree with TRBD1. Germline V lookup: CDR1 MNHEY, CDR2 SMNVEV (reference sequence). CDR3 length: 15 amino acids. J was trimmed by 4 bases and V by 6 bases; bases with no gene match: 8. CDR3 in DNA: TGTGCCAGCAGGTGGGACAGGGGTCAGGGCTATGGCTACACCTTC. It specifies CASRWDRGQGYGYTF.

V is TRBV5-1 and J is TRBJ1-2; possibly TRBD1 for D (5 bases). The CDR3 is 12 amino acids. The germline V gene encodes CDR1 SGHRS and CDR2 YFSETQ. With 4 bases removed from V and 7 bases from J, the gap between germline ends came to 11 bases. As DNA, the CDR3 is TGCGCCAGCAGCCGGGGGGACGGTGGCTACACCTTC. This encodes CASSRGDGGYTF.

Only one count was recorded for this clone. The V and J genes are TRBV4-1 and TRBJ2-7, with D perhaps TRBD1 (6 bases). V dropped 1 base and J dropped 3 bases, with 10 bases sitting between them. CDR1 is MGHRA and CDR2 is YSYEKL in the germline V gene. The CDR3 loop spans 14 amino acids. The chain's CDR3 is CASSQVAGDYEQYF. The CDR3 bases are TGCGCCAGCAGCCAAGTAGCAGGGGACTACGAGCAGTACTTC.

The rearrangement uses TRBV6-2 or TRBV6-3 and TRBJ1-1, with 7 bases matching TRBD1. After removal of 6 bases from V and 7 bases from J, the junction contained 14 bases not matched to a gene. The CDR3 has 15 amino acids. Germline V CDR1 and CDR2: MNHEY, SVGEGT. The CDR3 nucleotides read TGTGCCAGCAGCTCCGGAAGACAGGGAGCGAATGAAGCTTTCTTT. Encoded protein: CASSSGRQGANEAFF.

This chain uses TRBV6-5 with TRBJ1-1; maybe TRBD1 (5 bases). This CDR3 comprises 13 residues. CDR1 and CDR2 from the germline V gene are MNHEY and SVGAGI. Trimming removed 10 bases at V and 0 bases at J, with 12 bases between. The CDR3 spells CATETDLNTEAFF. In DNA form, the CDR3 reads TGTGCCACCGAGACAGACTTGAACACTGAAGCTTTCTTT.

The rearrangement links TRBV5-5 to TRBJ2-1, with a possible D match to TRBD2 (6 bases). Trimming took 0 bases from V and 2 from J, leaving 9 bases between them. CDR3 size: 15 residues. From germline, CDR1 is SGHKS and CDR2 YYEKEE (reference sequence). The chain's CDR3 is CASSLAGTPYNEQFF. Written as DNA, the CDR3 is TGTGCCAGCAGCTTGGCCGGGACTCCCTACAATGAGCAGTTCTTC.

The chain carries TRBV28 and TRBJ1-1, with D unclear. V lost 6 bases to trimming and J lost 1 base, with 9 bases between them. This CDR3 has 13 residues. From germline, CDR1 is MDHEN and CDR2 SYDVKM. CDR3 residues: CASSQRQNTEAFF. The CDR3 bases are TGTGCCAGCAGCCAGAGACAGAACACTGAAGCTTTCTTT.

This clone was seen once. The genes are TRBV6-5 and TRBJ2-5; tentatively, D is TRBD1 (6 bases). The CDR3 contains 14 residues. Looked up from germline, CDR1 is MNHEY and CDR2 is SVGAGI. Trimming took off 2 bases at V and 1 base at J, with 8 bases between the two ends. The CDR3: CASSYGGSQETQYF. CDR3 in DNA: TGTGCCAGCAGTTACGGGGGCTCCCAAGAGACCCAGTACTTC.

V is TRBV7-9 and J is TRBJ1-3; D is perhaps TRBD1 (6 bases). V was pared by 8 bases and J by 4 bases, with 12 bases between. Per the germline V gene, CDR1 is SEHNR and CDR2 is FQNEAQ (reference sequence). There are 13 residues in the CDR3. CDR3 region: CASQGGEGNTIYF. In DNA form, the CDR3 reads TGTGCCAGCCAAGGGGGAGAGGGAAACACCATATATTTT.

J is TRBJ1-4 and V is TRBV4-1; the D gene is possibly TRBD1 (5 bases). CDR1 MGHRA and CDR2 YSYEKL come from the germline V gene. The CDR3 runs 17 residues. Deletions cut 0 bases from V and 5 bases from J, with 16 bases between. CDR3 DNA sequence: TGCGCCAGCAGCCAAGATGAGAGGAGGGGACCAAATGAAAAACTGTTTTTT. This gives the protein CASSQDERRGPNEKLFF.

V is TRBV2 and J is TRBJ1-2; D might be TRBD1 (5 bases). CDR3 length equals 15 residues. The V end was cut by 0 bases, the J end by 4 bases, with 12 bases between. Per germline, CDR1 SNHLY and CDR2 FYNNEI. CDR3 nucleotides: TGTGCCAGCAGTGAAGCGCGGCGACAGACCTATGGCTACACCTTC. This gives the protein CASSEARRQTYGYTF.

The chain carries TRBV20-1 and TRBJ1-5; D not certain. Germline V gene data show CDR1 as DFQATT and CDR2 as SNEGSKA (reference sequence). The CDR3 has 14 residues. V was pared by 3 bases and J by 3 bases, with 12 bases between. CDR3 region: CSASMGANNQPQHF. DNA of the CDR3: TGCAGTGCTAGTATGGGAGCAAACAATCAGCCCCAGCATTTT.

The chain employs TRBV6-1 and TRBJ2-1; 7 nucleotides align to TRBD1. V gave up 1 base and J gave up 5 bases; unmatched junction bases: 2. Germline CDR1 reads MNHNS; CDR2 reads SASEGT. The CDR3 totals 14 residues. CDR3 in amino acids: CASSEGQGHNEQFF. As DNA, the CDR3 is TGTGCCAGCAGTGAAGGACAGGGCCACAATGAGCAGTTCTTC.

The rearrangement uses TRBV3-1 (or the pseudogene TRBV3-2) and TRBJ1-1, with a possible D match to TRBD1 (5 bases). Germline lookup yields CDR1 LGHDT and CDR2 YNNKEL (reference sequence). The CDR3 is 15 residues long. V was pared by 4 bases and J by 10 bases, with 22 bases between. The CDR3 DNA reads TGTGCCAGCAGCCCAGGAGCCGGGGGTTCGAGGGGAGCTTTCTTT. This translates into CASSPGAGGSRGAFF.